These 18 T cell receptor beta chains originate from one sample sequenced in a study of cytomegalovirus exposure and HLA in healthy donors. With 60 Vbeta and 13 Jbeta primers, the PCR was carried out. Libraries were prepared by immunoSEQ multiplex PCR; TCRdb keeps only in-frame clonotypes and omits some of them. The sample lists around 120,000 clones, around three quarters occurring once. Sequencing was performed on PBMCs. The source is a woman between 45 and 60 years old in good health and CMV-seronegative.

This clone came up a few times. One end of the junction fails to match germline, which may point to a read error. The CDR3 loop reads CASSDSWGHGYPF. CDR3 DNA: TGTGCCAGCAGTGACTCGTGGGGGCATGGCTACCCCTTC. The chain uses TRBV6-4 and TRBJ1-2; maybe TRBD1 (6 bases). The length of the CDR3 is 13 residues. The V gene's germline CDR1 is MRHNA and CDR2 SNTAGT.

This chain joins TRBV7-2 and TRBJ2-5, with TRBD1 matching over 8 bases. Trimming took 5 bases from V and 4 from J; bases not matched to a gene: 6. The germline gives CDR1 SGHTA, CDR2 FQGNSA. The CDR3 contains 14 residues. CDR3 region: CASSTPGQGETQYF. The CDR3 DNA reads as TGTGCCAGCAGCACCCCCGGACAGGGAGAGACCCAGTACTTC.

The rearrangement joins TRBV7-9 to TRBJ2-1, with D perhaps matching TRBD1 (6 bases). V was shortened by 5 bases and J by 3 bases, with 14 bases between the two germline ends. Germline CDR1 is SEHNR and CDR2 is FQNEAQ (reference sequence). The CDR3 is made up of 15 amino acids. The CDR3 DNA is TGTGCCAGCAGCCCCTCTGGGGGCAACTACAATGAGCAGTTCTTC. This gives the protein CASSPSGGNYNEQFF.

The chain carries TRBV6-5 and TRBJ2-1; 9 bases fit TRBD1. The germline CDR1 and CDR2 sequences are MNHEY and SVGAGI. There are 15 residues in the CDR3. The ends lost 11 bases at V and 6 bases at J; junction bases unmatched: 14. The CDR3 spells CAGTLRDRDSNEQFF. The CDR3 nucleotides are TGTGCCGGGACACTCCGGGACAGGGACAGCAATGAGCAGTTCTTC.

This clone showed up just once. Here the CDR3 omits its conserved ending phenylalanine or tryptophan, so a read error is the likely source. It is unclear where the CDR3 begins or ends on the DNA, so no DNA is shown, and the CDR3 is as TCRdb lists it. This sequence joins TRBV10-1 and TRBJ1-1; the table's D call, TRBD1, has no DNA check behind it. Germline CDR1 is WNHNN and CDR2 is SYGVQD (reference sequence). The CDR3 has 9 residues if both end residues are counted. CDR3 loop: CASSEPTGG.

The chain has TRBV7-2 and TRBJ2-3; D may be TRBD2 (6 bases). Germline CDR1 and CDR2: SGHTA and FQGNSA. CDR3 size: 16 residues. Trimming took off 1 base at V and 4 bases at J, with 15 bases between the two ends. CDR3 coding DNA: TGTGCCAGCAGCTTAGGGGGGGTCGGCTACCCAGATACGCAGTATTTT. It encodes CASSLGGVGYPDTQYF. Using reference TRBV7-2 and TRBJ2-3 for the parts outside the CDR3, the full variable domain is GAGVSQSPSNKVTEKGKDVELRCDPISGHTALYWYRQSLGQGLEFLIYFQGNSAPDKSGLPSDRFSAERTGGSVSTLTIQRTQQEDSAVYLCASSLGGVGYPDTQYFGPGTRLTVL.

The chain combines TRBV15 with TRBJ2-7; 9 bases agree with TRBD1. CDR3 length: 16 amino acids. Germline assignment: CDR1 LNHNV and CDR2 YYDKDF (reference sequence). V trimming: 6 bases; J trimming: 2 bases; junction bases outside the gene matches: 11. In nucleotides, the CDR3 is TGTGCCACCAGTGCACCCCCGGGACAGGGAACCTACGAGCAGTACTTC. Translating gives CATSAPPGQGTYEQYF.

The chain links TRBV7-8 to TRBJ1-5; D uncertain. V dropped 2 bases and J dropped 3 bases, with 11 bases sitting between them. This CDR3 is 15 amino acids long. The germline V gene encodes CDR1 SGHVS and CDR2 FQNEAQ. For the CDR3, the DNA is TGTGCCAGCAGCTTAAGAGGGATACTCAATCAGCCCCAGCATTTT. Translating gives CASSLRGILNQPQHF.

In its sample, this clone was seen once. This chain joins TRBV29-1 and TRBJ1-5; 7 positions agree with TRBD1. With 4 bases clipped from V and 0 bases from J, the junction kept 3 bases outside the gene matches. The CDR3 consists of 14 residues. Germline CDR1 is SQVTM and CDR2 is ANQGSEA. The DNA of the CDR3 is TGCAGCGTTGCCCCAGGGGGTAGCAATCAGCCCCAGCATTTT. Its translation is CSVAPGGSNQPQHF.

The chain recombines TRBV5-4 with TRBJ2-5, with 7 bases fitting TRBD1. This CDR3 is 16 amino acids long. The junction had 8 bases not matched to a gene; V was cut back by 3 bases and J by 0 bases. Germline assignment: CDR1 SGHNT and CDR2 YYREEE (reference sequence). CDR3 loop: CASSSPGQRYQETQYF. The CDR3 region has the DNA TGTGCCAGCAGCTCGCCGGGACAGAGATACCAAGAGACCCAGTACTTC.

This clone was picked up one time. This chain links TRBV6-5 with TRBJ1-1; TRBD1 aligns across 8 bases. The CDR3 spans 14 residues. Germline lookup yields CDR1 MNHEY and CDR2 SVGAGI. The V and J ends lost 4 bases and 11 bases, in that order; junction bases with no gene match: 12. The DNA of the CDR3 is TGTGCCAGCAGTTCAGGGACAGGCGTTAGGAGTGCTTTCTTT. Its protein product is CASSSGTGVRSAFF.

The chain is built from TRBV27 and TRBJ2-1, with TRBD1 matching 8 bases. The germline V gene encodes CDR1 MNHEY and CDR2 SMNVEV (reference sequence). The CDR3 is made up of 12 amino acids. V lost 5 bases, J lost 10 bases, and 4 bases stayed unmatched. Here the CDR3 reads CASSATGVEQFF. CDR3 DNA sequence: TGTGCCAGCAGTGCGACAGGGGTCGAGCAGTTCTTC.

The rearrangement links TRBV9 to TRBJ2-5, with 7 bases aligning to TRBD1. CDR1 and CDR2 from the germline V gene are SGDLS and YYNGEE. V trimming: 4 bases; J trimming: 5 bases; junction bases outside the gene matches: 14. The CDR3 runs 16 residues. As DNA, the CDR3 is TGTGCCAGCAGCCCCGGAGAAAGGGGGCTGTTGGAGACCCAGTACTTC. The encoded protein is CASSPGERGLLETQYF.

The rearrangement joins TRBV5-1 to TRBJ1-1; D might be TRBD1 (5 bases). The germline CDR1 and CDR2 sequences are SGHRS and YFSETQ. There are 16 residues in the CDR3. Between the trimmed V and J ends, which lost 6 bases and 0 bases, there was a span of 18 bases. CDR3 sequence (DNA): TGCGCCAGCACCCCGGAATCGGCGGGACTGAACACTGAAGCTTTCTTT. This translates into CASTPESAGLNTEAFF.

This clone was seen only a few times. This chain joins TRBV7-2 and TRBJ1-5; D uncertain. Deletions cut 4 bases from V and 4 bases from J, with 11 bases between. The CDR3 runs to 14 residues. Per the germline V gene, CDR1 is SGHTA and CDR2 is FQGNSA. DNA for the CDR3: TGTGCCAGCAGCTCAGACGGGTATAATCAGCCCCAGCATTTT. It translates to CASSSDGYNQPQHF. The entire variable domain, with the rest obtained from reference TRBV7-2 and TRBJ1-5, is as follows: GAGVSQSPSNKVTEKGKDVELRCDPISGHTALYWYRQSLGQGLEFLIYFQGNSAPDKSGLPSDRFSAERTGGSVSTLTIQRTQQEDSAVYLCASSSDGYNQPQHFGDGTRLSIL.

V and J are TRBV7-2 and TRBJ2-2, with TRBD2 matching 7 bases. CDR3 length equals 15 residues. From germline, CDR1 is SGHTA and CDR2 FQGNSA. J was trimmed by 6 bases and V by 5 bases; bases with no gene match: 9. CDR3 nucleotides: TGTGCCAGCAGCCGAGGACTAGAGAGGGCCGGGGAGCTGTTTTTT. This codes for CASSRGLERAGELFF.

The V gene is TRBV29-1, the J gene TRBJ2-3; 10 positions agree with TRBD1. Per the germline V gene, CDR1 is SQVTM and CDR2 is ANQGSEA. The CDR3 has 18 amino acids. After removal of 3 bases from V and 2 bases from J, the junction contained 14 bases not matched to a gene. CDR3 residues: CSVEGQGSRGWITDTQYF. The DNA for the CDR3 is TGCAGCGTTGAGGGACAGGGGTCAAGGGGGTGGATCACAGATACGCAGTATTTT.

About this clone itself: An end of the junction does not agree with germline; a read error may underlie this. The chain joins TRBV7-7 to TRBJ2-1; 15 bases are a match to TRBD2. CDR1 is SSHAT, CDR2 FNYEAQ, per germline (reference sequence). The CDR3 consists of 16 residues. CDR3 in amino acids: CASSLGLAGGGDEQFF. CDR3 DNA: TGTGCTAGCAGCTTAGGACTAGCGGGAGGGGGAGATGAGCAGTTCTTC. The entire variable domain, with the rest obtained from reference TRBV7-7 and TRBJ2-1, is as follows: GAGVSQSPRYKVTKRGQDVTLRCDPISSHATLYWYQQALGQGPEFLTYFNYEAQPDKSGLPSDRFSAERPEGSISTLTIQRTEQRDSAMYRCASSLGLAGGGDEQFFGPGTRLTVL.